The clone carrying this T cell receptor (beta chain) was found many times. This CDR3 has 17 residues. Trimming took 5 bases from V and 4 from J, leaving 23 bases between them. Looked up from germline, CDR1 is MNHGY and CDR2 is SVAAGI. This entry belongs to a study of kidney transplant recipient with SARS-CoV-2 infection. TCRdb fed the reads into MiXCR, producing one record per CDR3 protein. The sample has fewer than 250,000 distinct CDR3 sequences, under 35% seen once. The clonotype comes from a young adult male patient who had COVID-19 and was a kidney transplant recipient. Some T cells may be transferred from the graft donor. The material sequenced was a blood sample, taken at baseline and between days 110 and 120 from a kidney transplant recipient. The V gene is TRBV6-9, the J gene TRBJ1-2; D not certain. The CDR3 sequence is CASSTVMPYGKTYGYTF. The CDR3, as DNA: TGTGCCAGCAGTACAGTCATGCCTTACGGAAAGACCTATGGCTACACCTTC.